Presented here are 26 T cell receptor beta chains from one specimen sequenced in a study of cytomegalovirus exposure and HLA in healthy donors. Use of 60 Vbeta and 13 Jbeta primers characterized the PCR. Sequencing used immunoSEQ multiplex PCR; TCRdb keeps in-frame clones, though not all of them. The data show more than 250,000 clones, with around 90% seen just once and around 2.1% held by the top ten. The sequenced sample consisted of PBMCs. Receptors originate from a young woman in good health and CMV-seronegative.

V and J are TRBV6-5 and TRBJ2-7; 7 nucleotides match TRBD1. The CDR3 totals 15 residues. Germline CDR1 MNHEY, CDR2 SVGAGI. With 6 bases clipped from V and 5 bases from J, the junction kept 13 bases outside the gene matches. The CDR3 region is CASRHYPGTVDEQYF. The CDR3 DNA is TGTGCCAGCAGACATTATCCCGGGACAGTAGACGAGCAGTACTTC.

The chain recombines TRBV19 with TRBJ1-6; 7 positions match TRBD1. J lost 3 bases, V lost 7 bases, and 3 bases had no gene match. Germline V CDR1 and CDR2: LNHDA, SQIVND (reference sequence). There are 14 residues in the CDR3. The CDR3 DNA follows: TGTGCCAGTACTCCAGGGGGCTATAATTCACCCCTCCACTTT. It specifies CASTPGGYNSPLHF.

V gene TRBV27 combines with J gene TRBJ1-6, with D possibly being TRBD1 (5 bases). Germline values: CDR1 MNHEY, CDR2 SMNVEV (reference sequence). The CDR3 is 15 amino acids. The germline V and J ends were trimmed by 5 bases and 0 bases, with 8 bases remaining between them. The CDR3 region has the DNA TGTGCCAGCAGTGCCCAGGGCTCCTATAATTCACCCCTCCACTTT. Amino acids: CASSAQGSYNSPLHF.

The CDR3 loop reads CASSPGGSTEAFF. CDR3 coding DNA: TGTGCTAGTTCCCCGGGTGGATCGACTGAAGCTTTCTTT. J is TRBJ1-1 and V is TRBV12-5, with D unclear. The V end was cut by 8 bases, the J end by 5 bases, with 15 bases between. The CDR3 is made up of 13 amino acids. Germline-derived CDR1 and CDR2 are LGHNT and FRNRAP.

V and J are TRBV5-4 and TRBJ1-6, with a possible D match to TRBD1 (6 bases). The V and J ends lost 4 bases and 7 bases respectively, with 15 bases between them. The length of the CDR3 is 15 residues. Germline lookup yields CDR1 SGHNT and CDR2 YYREEE (reference sequence). Here the CDR3 reads CASSLSGGHNSPLHF. DNA of the CDR3: TGTGCCAGCAGCCTATCCGGGGGGCACAATTCACCCCTCCACTTT.

With regard to this clone: The junction and the germline gene differ at one end; a read error may be behind it. Other DNA sequences in the sample encode the same CDR3. The V call is TRBV6-5, the J call TRBJ1-6, with D tentatively TRBD1 (5 bases). Germline V CDR1 and CDR2: MNHEY, SVGAGI. The CDR3 consists of 13 residues. In DNA form, the CDR3 reads TGTGCCACCGGGAGACAGCCTAATTCCCCCCTCCACTTT. The encoded protein is CATGRQPNSPLHF.

This chain uses TRBV6-6 with TRBJ2-7; D is possibly TRBD1 (6 bases). Germline V gives CDR1 MNHNY, CDR2 SVGAGI (reference sequence). The V end lost 7 bases, the J end lost 7 bases, and 11 bases lay between the germline ends. This CDR3 spans 11 amino acids. In DNA, the CDR3 is TGTGCCAGCAAACAGGGTCGGGAGCAGTACTTC. Translating it yields CASKQGREQYF.

The rearrangement joins TRBV5-1 to TRBJ2-5; a weak D match, TRBD2 (5 bases). This CDR3 contains 15 residues. With 6 bases removed from V and 1 base from J, the gap between germline ends came to 16 bases. Germline lookup yields CDR1 SGHRS and CDR2 YFSETQ. The CDR3 here is CASTTFLSGQETQYF. The CDR3 nucleotides read TGCGCCAGCACCACCTTCTTGAGCGGCCAAGAGACCCAGTACTTC.

The sample holds a few counts of this clone. The J gene is TRBJ1-3, the V gene TRBV18; no definite D call. The CDR3 sequence is 16 residues long. V lost 5 bases and J lost 0, with 14 bases in between. The germline V gene has CDR1 KGHSH and CDR2 LQKENI. CDR3 region: CASSGFRGVSGNTIYF. DNA of the CDR3: TGTGCCAGCTCAGGGTTTCGGGGTGTCTCTGGAAACACCATATATTTT.

This chain links TRBV11-2 with TRBJ2-3; possibly TRBD2 for D (6 bases). Per the germline V gene, CDR1 is SGHAT and CDR2 is FQNNGV. The CDR3 covers 18 residues. Between the trimmed V and J ends, which lost 1 base and 1 base, there was a span of 18 bases. The CDR3 spells CASSLGVSAGRRTDTQYF. The CDR3 DNA is TGTGCCAGCAGCTTAGGTGTATCGGCGGGGAGACGCACAGATACGCAGTATTTT.

V is TRBV2 and J is TRBJ2-7; maybe TRBD1 (6 bases). The CDR3 covers 13 residues. The germline V gene has CDR1 SNHLY and CDR2 FYNNEI. V lost 11 bases and J 5 bases, leaving 19 bases between the germline ends. CDR3 DNA sequence: TGTGCCTCCTCCCCTCACAGGGTGAACGAGCAGTACTTC. This gives the protein CASSPHRVNEQYF. Combining the CDR3 with reference TRBV2 and TRBJ2-7 gives the whole variable domain EPEVTQTPSHQVTQMGQEVILRCVPISNHLYFYWYRQILGQKVEFLVSFYNNEISEKSEIFDDQFSVERPDGSNFTLKIRSTKLEDSAMYFCASSPHRVNEQYFGPGTRLTVT.

The V and J genes are TRBV9 and TRBJ2-3; possibly TRBD1 for D (5 bases). V was cut by 0 bases and J by 1 base, with 15 bases left in between. The CDR3 is made up of 17 amino acids. The germline CDR1 and CDR2 sequences are SGDLS and YYNGEE. In nucleotides, the CDR3 is TGTGCCAGCAGCGTAGGGGTCGGCAGGGCCGGCACAGATACGCAGTATTTT. Its protein product is CASSVGVGRAGTDTQYF.

In the case of this clone: At one boundary the junction diverges from the germline segment, which might be a read error. The identical CDR3 is also encoded by other nucleotide sequences in the sample. The rearrangement links TRBV7-2 to TRBJ1-2; tentatively, D is TRBD1 (6 bases). The V gene's germline CDR1 is SGHTA and CDR2 FQGNSA. The CDR3 contains 16 residues. The chain's CDR3 is CASSLDATGIHYGYTF. The CDR3 region has the DNA TGCGCCAGCAGCTTAGATGCGACAGGTATTCACTATGGCTACACCTTC.

A single count supports this clone. The genes are TRBV19 and TRBJ1-5; 7 bases are shared with TRBD1. This CDR3 spans 16 amino acids. The junction had 10 bases not matched to a gene; V was cut back by 5 bases and J by 3 bases. Germline values: CDR1 LNHDA, CDR2 SQIVND (reference sequence). The CDR3 loop reads CASSPTTGTVNQPQHF. CDR3 coding DNA: TGTGCCAGTAGTCCGACCACCGGGACAGTCAATCAGCCCCAGCATTTT.

The V call is TRBV11-2, the J call TRBJ2-7, with 10 bases that match TRBD2. Germline V lookup: CDR1 SGHAT, CDR2 FQNNGV. The ends lost 1 base at V and 2 bases at J; junction bases unmatched: 2. This CDR3 has 15 amino acids. This CDR3 reads CASSLVAGGPYEQYF. CDR3 in DNA: TGTGCCAGCAGCTTAGTAGCGGGGGGCCCCTACGAGCAGTACTTC. The full variable domain, in which reference TRBV11-2 and TRBJ2-7 provide the parts outside the CDR3, is EAGVAQSPRYKIIEKRQSVAFWCNPISGHATLYWYQQILGQGPKLLIQFQNNGVVDDSQLPKDRFSAERLKGVDSTLKIQPAKLEDSAVYLCASSLVAGGPYEQYFGPGTRLTVT.

The gene calls are TRBV30 and TRBJ2-5; D remains unclear. The germline V gene encodes CDR1 GTSNPN and CDR2 SVGIG (reference sequence). V gave up 0 bases and J gave up 5 bases, with 10 bases separating them. The CDR3 consists of 13 residues. The CDR3 nucleotides read TGTGCCTGGAGTGTAGTAGCATGGGAGACCCAGTACTTC. Its translation is CAWSVVAWETQYF.

The chain combines TRBV27 with TRBJ2-2; possibly TRBD2 for D (7 bases). Germline V gives CDR1 MNHEY, CDR2 SMNVEV (reference sequence). V was shortened by 2 bases and J by 6 bases, with 16 bases between the two germline ends. The CDR3 is 16 amino acids. Here the CDR3 reads CASSLQSQGGAGELFF. CDR3 DNA: TGTGCCAGCAGTTTACAATCACAGGGAGGGGCCGGGGAGCTGTTTTTT.

The chain employs TRBV2 and TRBJ2-1, with 15 positions matching TRBD2. Unmatched junction bases numbered 11, after V lost 10 bases and J lost 4 bases. CDR1 SNHLY and CDR2 FYNNEI come from the germline V gene. This CDR3 has 17 residues. The CDR3 spells CAISGTSGGWGYNEQFF. CDR3 DNA: TGTGCCATTTCCGGGACTAGCGGGGGGTGGGGATACAATGAGCAGTTCTTC.

This clone is a singleton in its sample. CDR3: CASSPISGTDTQYF. CDR3 coding DNA: TGTGCCAGCAGCCCTATCTCTGGCACAGATACGCAGTATTTT. The chain joins TRBV9 to TRBJ2-3; D is unclear. This CDR3 is built from 14 residues. Per germline, CDR1 SGDLS and CDR2 YYNGEE. Trimming cost V 4 bases and J 1 base, with 10 bases left between them.

This rearrangement joins TRBV19 to TRBJ1-1; 8 bases fit TRBD1. This CDR3 has 15 amino acids. CDR1 is LNHDA, CDR2 SQIVND, per germline (reference sequence). Losses at the gene ends were 6 bases for V and 5 bases for J; bases not matched to a gene: 11. The CDR3 sequence: CASSAGAGGKTEAFF. CDR3 DNA: TGTGCCAGTAGCGCAGGGGCAGGGGGCAAAACTGAAGCTTTCTTT. The variable domain in full, completed from reference TRBV19 and TRBJ1-1, reads DGGITQSPKYLFRKEGQNVTLSCEQNLNHDAMYWYRQDPGQGLRLIYYSQIVNDFQKGDIAEGYSVSREKKESFPLTVTSAQKNPTAFYLCASSAGAGGKTEAFFGQGTRLTVV.

V and J are TRBV7-9 and TRBJ2-7, with D uncertain. The CDR3 loop spans 14 amino acids. CDR1 and CDR2 (germline): SEHNR, FQNEAQ (reference sequence). Trimming shortened V by 5 bases and J by 3 bases, and 14 bases separated the two germline ends. The CDR3 here is CASSPAQWSYEQYF. The CDR3 nucleotides read TGTGCCAGCAGCCCGGCCCAGTGGAGCTACGAGCAGTACTTC.

This chain links TRBV10-1 with TRBJ2-2; D remains unclear. V dropped 3 bases and J dropped 2 bases, with 4 bases sitting between them. The V gene's germline CDR1 is WNHNN and CDR2 SYGVQD (reference sequence). The length of the CDR3 is 13 residues. CDR3: CASSDPNTGELFF. CDR3 coding DNA: TGCGCCAGCAGTGACCCAAACACCGGGGAGCTGTTTTTT.

The chain recombines TRBV29-1 with TRBJ1-4, with 7 bases lining up with TRBD1. Per the germline V gene, CDR1 is SQVTM and CDR2 is ANQGSEA. Germline trimming cut 4 bases from V and 3 bases from J; bases unmatched to any gene: 2. The CDR3 totals 13 residues. CDR3 DNA: TGCAGCGTTGCCGGGACAGCTAATGAAAAACTGTTTTTT. Translated, it gives CSVAGTANEKLFF.

This clone came up a few times. This chain uses TRBV10-3 with TRBJ1-2; 8 positions agree with TRBD1. Germline loops: CDR1 ENHRY, CDR2 SYGVKD. V dropped 3 bases and J dropped 6; count of bases not matched to a gene: 9. CDR3 length: 15 residues. CDR3 residues: CAISDGRQGANGYTF. The CDR3 region has the DNA TGTGCCATCAGTGATGGTCGGCAGGGGGCTAATGGCTACACCTTC.

The chain combines TRBV7-9 with TRBJ2-7, with D possibly matching TRBD2 (6 bases). Per germline, CDR1 SEHNR and CDR2 FQNEAQ (reference sequence). The ends were cut back, 11 bases at V and 2 bases at J, with 19 bases in the middle. This CDR3 has 14 amino acids. In DNA form, the CDR3 reads TGTGCCGGGGAAAAGGAGGGGACGACCTACGAGCAGTACTTC. This encodes CAGEKEGTTYEQYF.

The chain employs TRBV15 and TRBJ1-2; 8 bases fit TRBD1. V trimming: 5 bases; J trimming: 3 bases; junction bases outside the gene matches: 5. The CDR3 runs 14 residues. Per germline, CDR1 LNHNV and CDR2 YYDKDF (reference sequence). For the CDR3, the DNA is TGTGCCACCAGCCCAGGGGGCAGGGACTATGGCTACACCTTC. It is translated as CATSPGGRDYGYTF.